These 14 T cell receptor beta chains originate from one sample sequenced in a study of blood T cell repertoires in COVID-19. TCRdb's table, derived via immunoSEQ multiplex PCR, lists solely in-frame clones and lacks some. This table has around 120,000 clones, about 78% appearing once. Material for sequencing was peripheral blood. Every receptor here comes from an older man with acute or convalescent COVID-19.

The J gene is TRBJ2-1, the V gene TRBV27, with 9 positions matching TRBD1. V shed 6 bases, J shed 7 bases, and the junction held 16 bases outside the gene matches. This CDR3 has 17 residues. Germline V CDR1 and CDR2: MNHEY, SMNVEV (reference sequence). The CDR3 sequence is CASREDDRGVFRNEQFF. The CDR3 nucleotides are TGTGCCAGCAGAGAAGACGACAGGGGGGTTTTTCGGAATGAGCAGTTCTTC.

This chain uses TRBV7-9 with TRBJ2-7, with TRBD1 matching over 7 bases. The CDR3 contains 16 residues. CDR1 SEHNR and CDR2 FQNEAQ come from the germline V gene (reference sequence). The V gene end was trimmed by 1 base and the J gene end by 3 bases; junction bases not matched to a gene: 9. This CDR3 reads CASSLDLAGGFYEQYF. For the CDR3, the DNA is TGTGCCAGCAGCTTAGATTTGGCAGGGGGTTTCTACGAGCAGTACTTC.

V and J are TRBV4-1 and TRBJ1-1, with a weak D call TRBD1 (6 bases). This CDR3 comprises 16 residues. V was shortened by 3 bases and J by 1 base, with 15 bases between the two germline ends. Germline CDR1 MGHRA, CDR2 YSYEKL. DNA of the CDR3: TGCGCCAGCAGCCACCCTGGGCGGGGGGCGAACACTGAAGCTTTCTTT. It specifies CASSHPGRGANTEAFF.

The rearrangement links TRBV9 to TRBJ1-4, with D possibly matching TRBD1 (6 bases). The CDR3 has 16 amino acids. The V end lost 2 bases, the J end lost 8 bases, and 19 bases lay between the germline ends. CDR1 and CDR2 from the germline V gene are SGDLS and YYNGEE. CDR3 DNA sequence: TGTGCCAGCAGCGTTAGCCCTGGGGCAGGGGACGAAAAACTGTTTTTT. This encodes CASSVSPGAGDEKLFF.

This chain connects TRBV13 to TRBJ2-6; tentative D call: TRBD1 (6 bases). CDR1 PRHDT and CDR2 FYEKMQ come from the germline V gene (reference sequence). Trimming stripped 6 bases from V and 0 bases from J, with 30 bases between. This CDR3 spans 22 amino acids. As DNA, the CDR3 is TGTGCCAGCAGTTATAGAATCTTGAACAGGGTAGCCCTAGGCTCTGGGGCCAACGTCCTGACTTTC. This sequence encodes CASSYRILNRVALGSGANVLTF.

Remarks on this clone: Germline is not matched at one junction end, which may reflect a read error. V gene TRBV4-2 combines with J gene TRBJ2-1, with 9 bases lining up with TRBD2. CDR1 LGHNA and CDR2 YNFKEQ come from the germline V gene. The CDR3 totals 16 residues. The CDR3 nucleotides read TGTGCCAGCGGCCACCTTCGGGCGGGGGGGGGTAGTGAGCAGTTCTTC. Translating gives CASGHLRAGGGSEQFF.

The rearrangement joins TRBV5-6 to TRBJ2-1, with 10 bases fitting TRBD1. CDR3 length: 15 residues. Per the germline V gene, CDR1 is SGHDT and CDR2 is YYEEEE. The V and J ends lost 4 bases and 4 bases, in that order; junction bases with no gene match: 5. CDR3 loop: CASSGTGEFYNEQFF. Here the CDR3 DNA reads TGTGCCAGCAGCGGGACAGGGGAATTTTACAATGAGCAGTTCTTC.

The chain combines TRBV3-1 (or the pseudogene TRBV3-2) with TRBJ2-5; 9 positions match TRBD2. The CDR3 sequence is 15 residues long. The ends lost 2 bases at V and 5 bases at J; junction bases unmatched: 6. The germline V gene has CDR1 LGHDT and CDR2 YNNKEL (reference sequence). CDR3 sequence (DNA): TGTGCCAGCAGCCAATTCGCGGGGGGGCAGGAGACCCAGTACTTC. Its protein is CASSQFAGGQETQYF.

The chain couples TRBV10-3 to TRBJ2-3, with 10 nucleotides matching TRBD2. This CDR3 has 17 amino acids. Germline CDR1 is ENHRY and CDR2 is SYGVKD. Trimming took 0 bases from V and 7 from J; bases not matched to a gene: 10. The CDR3 is CAISESISSGGINTQYF. Here the CDR3 DNA reads TGTGCCATCAGTGAGTCGATCTCTAGCGGGGGAATTAATACGCAGTATTTT.

Comments on this clone: Other nucleotide sequences in the sample specify the same CDR3. The chain joins TRBV9 to TRBJ1-2; D remains unclear. This CDR3 is built from 15 residues. Trimming removed 0 bases from V and 0 bases from J, with 9 bases in between. Germline values: CDR1 SGDLS, CDR2 YYNGEE. The CDR3 region is CASSVGSGTNYGYTF. Here the CDR3 DNA reads TGTGCCAGCAGCGTAGGTTCGGGAACTAACTATGGCTACACCTTC. Full variable domain (remainder filled in from reference TRBV9 and TRBJ1-2): DSGVTQTPKHLITATGQRVTLRCSPRSGDLSVYWYQQSLDQGLQFLIQYYNGEERAKGNILERFSAQQFPDLHSELNLSSLELGDSALYFCASSVGSGTNYGYTFGSGTRLTVV.

The V and J genes are TRBV6-5 and TRBJ2-7, with 9 positions matching TRBD1. Losses at the gene ends were 4 bases for V and 2 bases for J; bases not matched to a gene: 3. Per germline, CDR1 MNHEY and CDR2 SVGAGI. The length of the CDR3 is 14 residues. The CDR3 nucleotides read TGTGCCAGCAGTTGGGGGACAGGGACCTACGAGCAGTACTTC. Translating it yields CASSWGTGTYEQYF.

CDR3 nucleotides: TGTGCCAGCCCGACGAGGGGGCTTTTCCACGAGCAGTACTTC. It codes for CASPTRGLFHEQYF. The V gene is TRBV6-5, the J gene TRBJ2-7; TRBD1 aligns across 7 bases. CDR3 length equals 14 residues. CDR1 is MNHEY and CDR2 is SVGAGI in the germline V gene. The V segment lost 8 bases and the J segment 5 bases; nucleotides outside the gene matches: 12.

The chain joins TRBV7-2 to TRBJ2-7; 10 bases are a match to TRBD2. Unmatched junction bases numbered 3, after V lost 8 bases and J lost 2 bases. Per the germline V gene, CDR1 is SGHTA and CDR2 is FQGNSA. The CDR3 spans 13 residues. In nucleotides, the CDR3 is TGTGCCAGCGGGACTAGCGTGACCTACGAGCAGTACTTC. This translates into CASGTSVTYEQYF.

The V call is TRBV10-3, the J call TRBJ2-7; D unresolved. The CDR3 consists of 12 residues. Trimming removed 1 base from V and 6 bases from J, with 7 bases in between. Germline-derived CDR1 and CDR2 are ENHRY and SYGVKD. The DNA for the CDR3 is TGTGCCATCAGTGAGTTTAAAGCCGAGCAGTACTTC. Amino acid sequence: CAISEFKAEQYF.